This T cell receptor (beta chain) came from a study of CD8+ T cells in alopecia areata. Study results and limitations: Across lesional scalp, and particularly alopecia totalis/universalis, clonality surpassed that of normal scalp.

RNA, once extracted, was reverse transcribed into cDNA for use as the sequencing template. The protocol was immunoSEQ multiplex PCR, while the TCRdb copy is restricted to in-frame clones and leaves out a portion. Of more than 200,000 clones listed, under 70% are singletons. About this clone: Its antigen is as yet unknown.

Obtained from alopecia areata patients were lesional scalp punch biopsies along with peripheral blood. In germline, CDR1 is MNHEY, CDR2 SMNVEV (reference sequence). V lost 5 bases to trimming and J lost 8 bases, with 15 bases between them. The CDR3 totals 13 residues. The TCR comes from a human donor with alopecia areata. The sample was CD4+ T cells sorted from blood, taken at week 0. This chain connects TRBV27 to TRBJ1-2; D unclear. This chain's CDR3 is CASSPRAGLGYTF. The CDR3 DNA follows: TGTGCCAGCAGTCCGAGAGCCGGACTCGGCTACACCTTC.